This T cell receptor beta chain is drawn from a study of blood T cell repertoires in COVID-19. As for the study in general: Italy, Spain and the United States were the sources of the convalescent and acute COVID-19 samples. PBMCs, B-cell-depleted T cells, or T cells were the source of the cDNA or gDNA that made up the material.

The authors' processing: For nucleated cells, counts were estimated from reference gene primer amplification. Repertoires were generated with immunoSEQ multiplex PCR, while TCRdb's copy carries only in-frame clones and drops some. V and J calls and clone size follow that table, whereas D and trimming were derived from the DNA. The table lists 30,000 to 40,000 clones, roughly 90% of them singletons, with around 20% in the top ten. This clone was seen a few times. V was cut by 4 bases and J by 0 bases, with 10 bases left in between. The CDR3 runs 14 residues. Germline V gene data show CDR1 as SGHRS and CDR2 as YFSETQ.

V and J are TRBV5-1 and TRBJ1-1; no reliable D call. This sequence was found in a man aged 55 to 70 with acute or convalescent COVID-19. The material sequenced was peripheral blood. CDR3 residues: CASSPGVMNTEAFF. The CDR3, as DNA: TGCGCCAGCAGCCCCGGAGTGATGAACACTGAAGCTTTCTTT.